Shown below are 20 T cell receptor beta chains from a single sample sequenced in a study of blood T cell repertoires in COVID-19. Assay: immunoSEQ multiplex PCR; the TCRdb copy retains only in-frame clones and omits some. Found here are a few hundred thousand clones, roughly 86% of them singletons; the top ten hold approximately 9%. The sample consisted of PBMCs or T cells enriched from blood (not recorded which). Receptors were obtained from a woman aged 18-35 years who had recovered from COVID-19.

The chain combines TRBV7-2 with TRBJ2-1; 11 bases match TRBD2. The CDR3 contains 15 residues. Per germline, CDR1 SGHTA and CDR2 FQGNSA. J gave up 7 bases and V 8 bases, and 10 bases lay outside the gene matches. CDR3 sequence reads: CASGQLAGALNEQFF. CDR3 nucleotides: TGTGCCAGCGGCCAACTAGCGGGGGCTCTGAATGAGCAGTTCTTC. The full variable domain, with the rest looked up from reference TRBV7-2 and TRBJ2-1, is GAGVSQSPSNKVTEKGKDVELRCDPISGHTALYWYRQSLGQGLEFLIYFQGNSAPDKSGLPSDRFSAERTGGSVSTLTIQRTQQEDSAVYLCASGQLAGALNEQFFGPGTRLTVL.

This chain links TRBV5-6 with TRBJ1-2; 10 positions agree with TRBD1. Trimming at V came to 4 bases and at J to 1 base, leaving 7 bases not matched to a gene. The length of the CDR3 is 16 residues. Germline V lookup: CDR1 SGHDT, CDR2 YYEEEE. As DNA, the CDR3 is TGTGCCAGCAGCGGGGGGACAGGGGATAATAACTATGGCTACACCTTC. Translated: CASSGGTGDNNYGYTF.

The J gene is TRBJ2-5, the V gene TRBV4-2; 7 bases fit TRBD2. V shed 4 bases and J 2 bases; nucleotides not matched to a gene: 13. The CDR3 extends over 17 amino acids. Germline lookup yields CDR1 LGHNA and CDR2 YNFKEQ. For the CDR3, the DNA is TGTGCCAGCAGCCCTCACGCCGCTCTAGCGGCACAAGAGACCCAGTACTTC. This encodes CASSPHAALAAQETQYF.

This clone was seen only once. This chain uses TRBV27 with TRBJ2-7; D gene uncertain. Between the trimmed V and J ends, which lost 0 bases and 6 bases, there was a span of 15 bases. CDR1 is MNHEY, CDR2 SMNVEV, per germline (reference sequence). The CDR3 consists of 15 residues. CDR3 region: CASSLSKAAAFEQYF. CDR3 in DNA: TGTGCCAGCAGTTTATCGAAGGCGGCGGCCTTCGAGCAGTACTTC.

Concerning this clone itself: In the same sample, other DNA sequences code for this CDR3. The V gene is TRBV7-2, the J gene TRBJ2-1, with TRBD2 identical over 12 bases. CDR1 and CDR2 from the germline V gene are SGHTA and FQGNSA. V gave up 4 bases and J gave up 4 bases; unmatched junction bases: 2. The CDR3 is 15 amino acids. The CDR3 sequence: CASSSGLAGYNEQFF. The CDR3 bases are TGTGCCAGCAGCTCCGGACTAGCGGGGTACAATGAGCAGTTCTTC. The full variable domain, its missing parts supplied by reference TRBV7-2 and TRBJ2-1, is GAGVSQSPSNKVTEKGKDVELRCDPISGHTALYWYRQSLGQGLEFLIYFQGNSAPDKSGLPSDRFSAERTGGSVSTLTIQRTQQEDSAVYLCASSSGLAGYNEQFFGPGTRLTVL.

This chain uses TRBV5-1 with TRBJ1-1; weak D call: TRBD1 (6 bases). The CDR3 is made up of 13 amino acids. Germline CDR1 and CDR2: SGHRS and YFSETQ. V was cut by 0 bases and J by 4 bases, with 7 bases left in between. CDR3 in amino acids: CASSLGRGTEAFF. As DNA, the CDR3 is TGCGCCAGCAGCTTGGGCAGGGGCACTGAAGCTTTCTTT.

This clone was recorded only once. This sequence joins TRBV7-8 and TRBJ1-2; D unresolved. This CDR3 comprises 15 residues. Germline CDR1 is SGHVS and CDR2 is FQNEAQ. Trimming pared 3 bases from V and 5 bases from J, leaving 16 bases between. The CDR3 DNA follows: TGTGCCAGCAGCTTCCTGCGCCAGGCGTCTTATGGCTACACCTTC. Translated, it gives CASSFLRQASYGYTF.

V and J are TRBV4-2 and TRBJ2-3; 9 positions match TRBD2. The CDR3 is 16 residues long. Germline V gene lookup returns CDR1 LGHNA and CDR2 YNFKEQ. Trimming removed 4 bases from V and 4 bases from J; junction bases left unmatched: 9. For the CDR3, the DNA is TGTGCCAGCAGCCCTCGTGGCGGGGGGGCGGCAGATACGCAGTATTTT. Encoded protein: CASSPRGGGAADTQYF.

The J gene is TRBJ1-1, the V gene TRBV10-3; 9 bases map to TRBD1. V trimming: 10 bases; J trimming: 4 bases; junction bases outside the gene matches: 13. The length of the CDR3 is 15 residues. Looked up from germline, CDR1 is ENHRY and CDR2 is SYGVKD. In DNA form, the CDR3 reads TGTGCCACACGCCGGGGACAGGGCCGGGGCACTGAAGCTTTCTTT. Protein: CATRRGQGRGTEAFF.

This chain connects TRBV4-3 to TRBJ1-2; 8 bases fit TRBD1. Germline loops: CDR1 LGHNA, CDR2 YSLEER. V lost 5 bases, J lost 4 bases, and 12 bases stayed unmatched. The CDR3 loop spans 16 amino acids. The DNA for the CDR3 is TGCGCCAGCAGCTCTACCGCCATCCAGGGGGCCTATGGCTACACCTTC. Protein: CASSSTAIQGAYGYTF.

The chain combines TRBV7-2 with TRBJ1-2, with TRBD1 identical over 7 bases. Per germline, CDR1 SGHTA and CDR2 FQGNSA. The CDR3 length is 14 residues. Trimming cost V 6 bases and J 4 bases; bases outside gene matches: 8. In nucleotides, the CDR3 is TGTGCCAGCAGGTTGGGACAGACCTTCTATGGCTACACCTTC. It encodes CASRLGQTFYGYTF.

The chain employs TRBV19 and TRBJ2-1; D gene uncertain. Germline V gene sequence: CDR1 LNHDA, CDR2 SQIVND (reference sequence). The CDR3 covers 13 residues. Trimming removed 1 base at V and 6 bases at J, with 7 bases between. The CDR3 region is CASSIVSSNEQFF. Written as DNA, the CDR3 is TGTGCCAGTAGTATAGTCTCTAGCAATGAGCAGTTCTTC.

This chain uses TRBV13 with TRBJ2-2; D might be TRBD1 (7 bases). Germline CDR1 reads PRHDT; CDR2 reads FYEKMQ (reference sequence). Trimming left V 7 bases short and J 6 bases short, with 18 bases between. The length of the CDR3 is 15 residues. In nucleotides, the CDR3 is TGTGCCAGCACCATAGACAGGGAGGTTTCCGGGGAGCTGTTTTTT. Translation gives CASTIDREVSGELFF. Full variable domain (outside the CDR3, taken from reference TRBV13 and TRBJ2-2): AAGVIQSPRHLIKEKRETATLKCYPIPRHDTVYWYQQGPGQDPQFLISFYEKMQSDKGSIPDRFSAQQFSDYHSELNMSSLELGDSALYFCASTIDREVSGELFFGEGSRLTVL.

The J gene is TRBJ2-1, the V gene TRBV19; 7 positions match TRBD1. V lost 3 bases, J lost 5 bases, and 7 bases stayed unmatched. CDR3 length equals 15 residues. Per germline, CDR1 LNHDA and CDR2 SQIVND (reference sequence). The CDR3 region is CASSIETGIDNEQFF. CDR3 in DNA: TGTGCCAGTAGTATCGAGACAGGGATCGACAATGAGCAGTTCTTC.

The V call is TRBV7-9, the J call TRBJ2-2; possibly TRBD1 for D (6 bases). Germline lookup yields CDR1 SEHNR and CDR2 FQNEAQ (reference sequence). The CDR3 is 15 amino acids. The V gene lost 5 bases and the J gene lost 1 base, with 11 bases spanning the gap. The CDR3 DNA follows: TGTGCCAGCAGCCTACCGACAGGGAACACCGGGGAGCTGTTTTTT. Translation gives CASSLPTGNTGELFF.

V gene TRBV7-2 combines with J gene TRBJ2-7; tentative D call: TRBD2 (5 bases). The CDR3 spans 16 residues. CDR1 is SGHTA and CDR2 is FQGNSA in the germline V gene. With 2 bases removed from V and 3 bases from J, the gap between germline ends came to 17 bases. CDR3 amino acids: CASSLHPGLGVYEQYF. The CDR3 bases are TGTGCCAGCAGCTTACACCCCGGACTTGGCGTCTACGAGCAGTACTTC.

The table lists this clone with a count of one. The genes are TRBV28 and TRBJ2-7; TRBD1 aligns across 7 bases. The CDR3 length is 14 residues. The V and J ends lost 5 bases and 1 base, in that order; junction bases with no gene match: 5. The germline V gene has CDR1 MDHEN and CDR2 SYDVKM. The CDR3 DNA is TGTGCCAGCAGTCAACGGACAGGTTCCTACGAGCAGTACTTC. Translating it yields CASSQRTGSYEQYF.

V is TRBV4-3 and J is TRBJ1-2, with D possibly matching TRBD1 (5 bases). Germline CDR1 is LGHNA and CDR2 is YSLEER. With 2 bases removed from V and 5 bases from J, the gap between germline ends came to 27 bases. The CDR3 has 19 residues. The CDR3 nucleotides read TGCGCCAGCAGCCAACGGTGGGGGAGGGGAGAAACAACTCTTTATGGCTACACCTTC. It codes for CASSQRWGRGETTLYGYTF.

This clone appeared a single time. This rearrangement joins TRBV18 to TRBJ2-7; 8 nucleotides line up with TRBD1. V was pared by 2 bases and J by 3 bases, with 3 bases of the junction left unmatched. Germline loops: CDR1 KGHSH, CDR2 LQKENI. The CDR3 totals 14 residues. CDR3 sequence reads: CASSPGTGRYEQYF. CDR3 sequence (DNA): TGTGCCAGCTCACCAGGGACAGGTCGCTACGAGCAGTACTTC.

There are a few counts of this clone. The rearrangement uses TRBV28 and TRBJ1-1; 8 bases align to TRBD1. The germline V gene has CDR1 MDHEN and CDR2 SYDVKM. The CDR3 loop spans 17 amino acids. V trimming: 6 bases; J trimming: 4 bases; junction bases outside the gene matches: 16. Written as DNA, the CDR3 is TGTGCCAGCAGGTCCTCACCGGGACAGGCAGGGGTCACTGAAGCTTTCTTT. Its translation: CASRSSPGQAGVTEAFF.